The clone carrying this TCR beta chain was counted only a few times. The sample belongs to a study of blood T cell repertoires in COVID-19. Across the whole study: Researchers got acute and convalescent COVID-19 samples from the United States, Italy and Spain. In each case, the material was cDNA or gDNA derived from T cells, B-cell-depleted T cells, or PBMCs.

The V segment lost 2 bases and the J segment 1 base; nucleotides outside the gene matches: 8. CDR1 and CDR2 (germline): SNHLY, FYNNEI. CDR3 size: 18 residues. As originally analysed: Cell counts per sample came from amplifying reference gene primers. Some clones are missing from TCRdb's copy, which holds only in-frame ones; the method was immunoSEQ multiplex PCR. V and J calls and clone size come straight from that table; D and trimming were deduced from the DNA. The sample holds 34,000 or so clones, roughly 87% seen once. Sequencing was performed on peripheral blood. The source is a man aged 45-65 years with active or convalescent COVID-19. This chain links TRBV2 with TRBJ1-2; 12 bases fit TRBD1. The DNA of the CDR3 is TGTGCCAGCAGTGAATATGGGACAGGGGGCTCGGGTAACTATGGCTACACCTTC. It translates to CASSEYGTGGSGNYGYTF.